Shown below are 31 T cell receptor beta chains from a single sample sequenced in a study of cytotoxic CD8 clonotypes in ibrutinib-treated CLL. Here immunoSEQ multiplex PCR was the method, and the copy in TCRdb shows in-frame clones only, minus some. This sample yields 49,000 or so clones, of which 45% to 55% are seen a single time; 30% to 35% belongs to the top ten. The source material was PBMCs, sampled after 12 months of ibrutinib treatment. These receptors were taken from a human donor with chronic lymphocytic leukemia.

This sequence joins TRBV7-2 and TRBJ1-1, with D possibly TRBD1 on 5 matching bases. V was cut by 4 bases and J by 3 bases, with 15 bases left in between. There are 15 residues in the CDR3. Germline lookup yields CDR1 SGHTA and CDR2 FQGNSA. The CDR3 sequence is CASSSHLGGYTEAFF. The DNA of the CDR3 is TGTGCCAGCAGCTCTCACCTTGGGGGGTACACTGAAGCTTTCTTT.

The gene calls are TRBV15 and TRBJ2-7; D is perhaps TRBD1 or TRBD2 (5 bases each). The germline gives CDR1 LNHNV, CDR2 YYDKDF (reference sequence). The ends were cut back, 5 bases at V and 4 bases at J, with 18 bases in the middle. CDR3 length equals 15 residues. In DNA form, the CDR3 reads TGTGCCACCAGCGGCTCTTGGGGACCCGGGTACGAGCAGTACTTC. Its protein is CATSGSWGPGYEQYF.

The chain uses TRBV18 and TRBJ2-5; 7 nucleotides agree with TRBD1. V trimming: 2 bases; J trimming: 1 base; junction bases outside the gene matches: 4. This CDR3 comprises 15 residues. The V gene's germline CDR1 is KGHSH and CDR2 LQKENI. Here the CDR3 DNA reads TGTGCCAGCTCACCAAATCAGGGGGTCCAAGAGACCCAGTACTTC. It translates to CASSPNQGVQETQYF.

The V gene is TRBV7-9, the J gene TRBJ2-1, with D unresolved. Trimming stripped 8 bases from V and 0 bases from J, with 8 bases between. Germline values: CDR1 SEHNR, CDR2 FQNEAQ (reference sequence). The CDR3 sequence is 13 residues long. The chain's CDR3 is CASWSSSYNEQFF. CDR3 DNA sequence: TGTGCCAGCTGGTCTAGCTCCTACAATGAGCAGTTCTTC.

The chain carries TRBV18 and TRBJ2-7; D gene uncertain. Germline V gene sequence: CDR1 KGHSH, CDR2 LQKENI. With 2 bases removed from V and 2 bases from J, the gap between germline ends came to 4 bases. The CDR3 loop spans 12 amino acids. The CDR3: CASSPATYEQYF. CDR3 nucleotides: TGTGCCAGCTCACCAGCAACCTACGAGCAGTACTTC.

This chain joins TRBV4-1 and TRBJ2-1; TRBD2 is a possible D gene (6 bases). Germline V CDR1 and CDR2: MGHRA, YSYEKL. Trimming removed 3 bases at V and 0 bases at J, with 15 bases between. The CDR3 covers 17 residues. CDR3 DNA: TGCGCCAGCAGCCAGGCGGGATTTCCTCCCTCCTACAATGAGCAGTTCTTC. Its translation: CASSQAGFPPSYNEQFF.

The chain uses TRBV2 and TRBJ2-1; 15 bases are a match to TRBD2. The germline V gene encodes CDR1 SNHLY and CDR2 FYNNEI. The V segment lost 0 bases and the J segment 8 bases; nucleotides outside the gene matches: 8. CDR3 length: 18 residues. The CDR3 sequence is CASSEAAWTSGREYEQFF. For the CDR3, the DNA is TGTGCCAGCAGTGAAGCGGCCTGGACTAGCGGGAGGGAATATGAGCAGTTCTTC.

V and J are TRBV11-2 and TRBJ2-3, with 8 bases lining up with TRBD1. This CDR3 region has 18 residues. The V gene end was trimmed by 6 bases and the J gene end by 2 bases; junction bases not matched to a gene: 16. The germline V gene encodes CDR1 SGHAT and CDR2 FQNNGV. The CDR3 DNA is TGTGCCAGCAGACGCAGCAACCCGACAGGGGACCTCACAGATACGCAGTATTTT. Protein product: CASRRSNPTGDLTDTQYF.

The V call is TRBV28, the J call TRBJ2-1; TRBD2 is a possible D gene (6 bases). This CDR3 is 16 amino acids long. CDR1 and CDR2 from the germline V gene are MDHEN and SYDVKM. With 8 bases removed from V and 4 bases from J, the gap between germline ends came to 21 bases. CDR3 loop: CASCSGRLVGYNEQFF. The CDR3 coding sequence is TGTGCCAGCTGTAGCGGACGGCTGGTGGGATACAATGAGCAGTTCTTC.

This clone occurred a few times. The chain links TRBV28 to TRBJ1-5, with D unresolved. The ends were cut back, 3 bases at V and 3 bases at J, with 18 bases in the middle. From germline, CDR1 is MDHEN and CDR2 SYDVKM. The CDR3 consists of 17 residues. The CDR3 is CASSFTAGRPNNQPQHF. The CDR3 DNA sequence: TGTGCCAGCAGTTTTACGGCTGGCAGGCCCAACAATCAGCCCCAGCATTTT.

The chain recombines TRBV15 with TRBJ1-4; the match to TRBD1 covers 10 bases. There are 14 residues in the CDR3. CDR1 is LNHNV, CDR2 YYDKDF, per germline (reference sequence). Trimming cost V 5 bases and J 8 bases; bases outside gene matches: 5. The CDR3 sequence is CATSEDRGREKLFF. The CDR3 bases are TGTGCCACCAGCGAAGACAGGGGGCGCGAAAAACTGTTTTTT.

CDR3 DNA sequence: TGTGCCAGCAGTGACTCGACCAGCGGGAGGGCCAATGAGCAGTTCTTC. Amino acids: CASSDSTSGRANEQFF. The chain carries TRBV6-4 and TRBJ2-1; the match to TRBD2 covers 10 bases. J was trimmed by 6 bases and V by 0 bases; bases with no gene match: 5. The CDR3 is made up of 16 amino acids. The germline V gene encodes CDR1 MRHNA and CDR2 SNTAGT.

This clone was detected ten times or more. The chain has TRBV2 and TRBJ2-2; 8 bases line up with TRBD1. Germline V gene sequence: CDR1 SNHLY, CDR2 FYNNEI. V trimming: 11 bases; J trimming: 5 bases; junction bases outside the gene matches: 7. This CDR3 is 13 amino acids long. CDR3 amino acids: CAGGTGGTGELFF. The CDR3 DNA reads TGTGCCGGGGGGACAGGTGGGACCGGGGAGCTGTTTTTT.

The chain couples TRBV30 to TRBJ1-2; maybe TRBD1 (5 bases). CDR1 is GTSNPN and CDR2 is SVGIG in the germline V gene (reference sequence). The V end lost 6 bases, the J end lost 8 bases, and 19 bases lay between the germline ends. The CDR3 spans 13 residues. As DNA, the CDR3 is TGTGCCTGTCGGGGCCAACCCCAGGAAGGCTACACCTTC. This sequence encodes CACRGQPQEGYTF.

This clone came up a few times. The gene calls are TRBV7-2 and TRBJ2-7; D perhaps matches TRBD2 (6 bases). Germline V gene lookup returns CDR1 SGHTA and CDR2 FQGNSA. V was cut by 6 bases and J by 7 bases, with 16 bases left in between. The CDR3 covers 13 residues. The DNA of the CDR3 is TGTGCCAGCAGACCGCGGACTATGAGTGAGCAGTACTTC. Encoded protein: CASRPRTMSEQYF.

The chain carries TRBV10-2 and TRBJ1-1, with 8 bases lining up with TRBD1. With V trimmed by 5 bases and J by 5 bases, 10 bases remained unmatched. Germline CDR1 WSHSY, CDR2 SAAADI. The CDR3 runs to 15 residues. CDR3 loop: CASSFGQGIGTEAFF. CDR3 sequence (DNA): TGCGCCAGCAGTTTTGGACAGGGAATTGGGACTGAAGCTTTCTTT.

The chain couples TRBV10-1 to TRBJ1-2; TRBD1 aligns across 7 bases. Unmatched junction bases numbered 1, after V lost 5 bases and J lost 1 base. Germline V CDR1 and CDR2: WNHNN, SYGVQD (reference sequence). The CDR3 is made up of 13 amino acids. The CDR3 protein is CASSRDSNYGYTF. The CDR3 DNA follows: TGCGCCAGCAGTCGGGACAGTAACTATGGCTACACCTTC.

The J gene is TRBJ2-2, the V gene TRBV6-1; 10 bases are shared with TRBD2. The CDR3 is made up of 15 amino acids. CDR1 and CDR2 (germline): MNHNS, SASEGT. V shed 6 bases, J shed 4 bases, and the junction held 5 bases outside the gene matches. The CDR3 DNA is TGTGCCAGCAGGGTAGCGGGAGGTGTCACCGGGGAGCTGTTTTTT. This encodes CASRVAGGVTGELFF.

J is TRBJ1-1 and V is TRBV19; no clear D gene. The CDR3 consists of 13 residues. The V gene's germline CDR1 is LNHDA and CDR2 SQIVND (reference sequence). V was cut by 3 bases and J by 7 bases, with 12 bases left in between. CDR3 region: CASSMGWALEAFF. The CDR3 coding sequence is TGTGCCAGTAGTATGGGATGGGCACTTGAAGCTTTCTTT. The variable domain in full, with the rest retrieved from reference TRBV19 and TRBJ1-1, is DGGITQSPKYLFRKEGQNVTLSCEQNLNHDAMYWYRQDPGQGLRLIYYSQIVNDFQKGDIAEGYSVSREKKESFPLTVTSAQKNPTAFYLCASSMGWALEAFFGQGTRLTVV.

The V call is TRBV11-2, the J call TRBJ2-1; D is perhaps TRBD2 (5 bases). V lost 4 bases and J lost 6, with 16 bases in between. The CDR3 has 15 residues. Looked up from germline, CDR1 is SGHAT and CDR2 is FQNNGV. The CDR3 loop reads CASSSTPGRVNEQFF. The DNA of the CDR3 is TGTGCCAGCAGCTCCACACCCGGGCGGGTCAATGAGCAGTTCTTC.

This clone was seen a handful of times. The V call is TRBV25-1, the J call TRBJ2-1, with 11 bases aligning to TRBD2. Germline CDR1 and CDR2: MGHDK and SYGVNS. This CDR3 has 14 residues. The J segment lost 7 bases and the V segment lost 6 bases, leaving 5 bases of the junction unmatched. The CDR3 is CASSLGTSGNEQFF. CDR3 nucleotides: TGTGCCAGCAGCTTAGGGACTAGCGGAAATGAGCAGTTCTTC.

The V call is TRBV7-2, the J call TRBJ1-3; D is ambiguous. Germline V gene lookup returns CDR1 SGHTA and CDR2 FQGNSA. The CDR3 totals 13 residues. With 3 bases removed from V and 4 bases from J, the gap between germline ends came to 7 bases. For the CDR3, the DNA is TGTGCCAGCAGCTTTGGGTACGGAAACACCATATATTTT. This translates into CASSFGYGNTIYF.

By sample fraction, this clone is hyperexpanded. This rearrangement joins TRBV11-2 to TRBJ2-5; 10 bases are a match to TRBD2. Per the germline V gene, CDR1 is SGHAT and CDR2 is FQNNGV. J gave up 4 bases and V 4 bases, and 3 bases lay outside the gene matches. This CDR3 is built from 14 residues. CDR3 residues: CASSWLAGAETQYF. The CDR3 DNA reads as TGTGCCAGCAGCTGGCTAGCGGGAGCAGAGACCCAGTACTTC.

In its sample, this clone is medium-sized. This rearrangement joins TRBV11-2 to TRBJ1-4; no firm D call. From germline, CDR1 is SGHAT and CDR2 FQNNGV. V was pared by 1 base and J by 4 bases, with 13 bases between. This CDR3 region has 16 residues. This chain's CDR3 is CASSLGALRGNEKLFF. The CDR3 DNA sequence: TGTGCCAGCAGCTTAGGGGCCCTCCGGGGTAATGAAAAACTGTTTTTT.

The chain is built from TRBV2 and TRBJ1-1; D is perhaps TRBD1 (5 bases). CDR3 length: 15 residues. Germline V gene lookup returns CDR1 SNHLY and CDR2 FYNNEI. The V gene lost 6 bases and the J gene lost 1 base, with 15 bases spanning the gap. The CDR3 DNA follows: TGTGCCAGCAGGACTGCGCGCCAGGGGAACACTGAAGCTTTCTTT. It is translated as CASRTARQGNTEAFF. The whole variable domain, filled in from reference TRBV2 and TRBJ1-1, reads EPEVTQTPSHQVTQMGQEVILRCVPISNHLYFYWYRQILGQKVEFLVSFYNNEISEKSEIFDDQFSVERPDGSNFTLKIRSTKLEDSAMYFCASRTARQGNTEAFFGQGTRLTVV.

The CDR3 region is CASSLSSQGAVETQYF. CDR3 in DNA: TGTGCCAGCAGTTTATCTTCACAGGGGGCTGTAGAGACCCAGTACTTC. The V and J genes are TRBV7-9 and TRBJ2-5, with TRBD1 identical over 9 bases. V gave up 6 bases and J gave up 4 bases; unmatched junction bases: 12. Germline values: CDR1 SEHNR, CDR2 FQNEAQ (reference sequence). This CDR3 comprises 16 residues.

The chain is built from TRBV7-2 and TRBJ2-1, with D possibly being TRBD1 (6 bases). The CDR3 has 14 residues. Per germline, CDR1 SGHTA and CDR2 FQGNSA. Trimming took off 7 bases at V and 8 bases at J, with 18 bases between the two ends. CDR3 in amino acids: CASNLRGRVYEQFF. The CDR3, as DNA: TGTGCCAGCAATCTAAGGGGGAGAGTATATGAGCAGTTCTTC.

CDR3 bases: TGTGCCAGCAGCTACGGACTAGCGGGGGAGGGATACTCCTACAATGAGCAGTTCTTC. Encoded protein: CASSYGLAGEGYSYNEQFF. J is TRBJ2-1 and V is TRBV4-2, with 13 bases lining up with TRBD2. J was trimmed by 0 bases and V by 5 bases; bases with no gene match: 10. The CDR3 is made up of 19 amino acids. CDR1 LGHNA and CDR2 YNFKEQ come from the germline V gene.

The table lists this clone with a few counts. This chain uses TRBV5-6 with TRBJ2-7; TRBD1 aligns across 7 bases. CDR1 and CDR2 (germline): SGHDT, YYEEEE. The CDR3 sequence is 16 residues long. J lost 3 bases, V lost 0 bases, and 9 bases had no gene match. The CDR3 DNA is TGTGCCAGCAGCTTGGGTAGGTCGGGACAGTACTACGAGCAGTACTTC. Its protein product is CASSLGRSGQYYEQYF.

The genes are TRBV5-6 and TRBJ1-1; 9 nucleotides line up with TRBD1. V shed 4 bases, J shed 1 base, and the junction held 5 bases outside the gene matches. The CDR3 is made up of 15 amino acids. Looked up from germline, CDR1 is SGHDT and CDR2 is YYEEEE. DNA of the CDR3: TGTGCCAGCAGCACCCCGGGACAGGGGAACACTGAAGCTTTCTTT. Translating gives CASSTPGQGNTEAFF.

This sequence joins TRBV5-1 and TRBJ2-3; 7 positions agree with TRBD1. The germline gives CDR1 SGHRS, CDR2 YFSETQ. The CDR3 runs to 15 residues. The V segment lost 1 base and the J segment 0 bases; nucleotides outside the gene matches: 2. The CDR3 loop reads CASSLTGASTDTQYF. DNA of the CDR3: TGCGCCAGCAGCTTGACAGGGGCGAGCACAGATACGCAGTATTTT.